Given below is one T cell receptor (beta chain) in context. Its antigen is still unknown. What was sequenced were expressed TCRB transcripts, since all of the isolated RNA had been reverse transcribed. Profiled with immunoSEQ multiplex PCR; TCRdb holds only in-frame clones, not every one. Of roughly 400,000 clones in the sample, more than 12% were seen once. The data are from a study of beta chain features in type 1 diabetes. Germline CDR1 SGHVS, CDR2 FQNEAQ. The CDR3 is 13 residues long. The ends were cut back, 8 bases at V and 2 bases at J, with 12 bases in the middle. General study points: The naive, central memory and Treg TCRB repertoires looked more alike in patients than they did in healthy donors.

Source material: naive CD4+ T cells from blood. The sequence came from a young woman in good health. The rearrangement links TRBV7-8 to TRBJ2-5; D not certain. Here the CDR3 reads CASCRSQQETQYF. CDR3 sequence (DNA): TGTGCCAGCTGCCGATCGCAGCAAGAGACCCAGTACTTC.